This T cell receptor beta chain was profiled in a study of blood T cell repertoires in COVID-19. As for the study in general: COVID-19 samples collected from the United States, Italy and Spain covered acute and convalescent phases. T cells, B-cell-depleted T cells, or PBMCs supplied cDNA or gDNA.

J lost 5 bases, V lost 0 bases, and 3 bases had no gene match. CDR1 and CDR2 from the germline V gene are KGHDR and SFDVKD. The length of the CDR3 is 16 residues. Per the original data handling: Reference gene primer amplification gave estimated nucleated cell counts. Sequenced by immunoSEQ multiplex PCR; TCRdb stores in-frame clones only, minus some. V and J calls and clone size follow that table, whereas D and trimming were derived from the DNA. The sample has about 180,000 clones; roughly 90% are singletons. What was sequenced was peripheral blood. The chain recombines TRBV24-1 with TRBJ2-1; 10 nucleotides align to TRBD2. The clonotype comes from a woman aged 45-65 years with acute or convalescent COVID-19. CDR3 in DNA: TGTGCCACCAGTGATTTGGGTAGCGGGGGGAACAATGAGCAGTTCTTC. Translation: CATSDLGSGGNNEQFF.